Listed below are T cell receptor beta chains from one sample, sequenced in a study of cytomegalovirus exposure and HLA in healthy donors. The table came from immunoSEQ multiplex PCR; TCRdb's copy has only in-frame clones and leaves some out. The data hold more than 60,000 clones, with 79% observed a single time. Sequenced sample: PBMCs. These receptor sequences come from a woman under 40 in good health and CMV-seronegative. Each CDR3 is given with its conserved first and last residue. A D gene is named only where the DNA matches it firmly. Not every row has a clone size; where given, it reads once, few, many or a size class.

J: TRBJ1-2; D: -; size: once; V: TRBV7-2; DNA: TGTGCCAGCAGCCCCTCTCAGGGAAGTAAGGGCTACACCTTC; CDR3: CASSPSQGSKGYTF
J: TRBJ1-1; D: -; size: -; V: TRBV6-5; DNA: TGTGCCAGCAGTTACCGACAGTCAGGCACTGAAGCTTTCTTT; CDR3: CASSYRQSGTEAFF
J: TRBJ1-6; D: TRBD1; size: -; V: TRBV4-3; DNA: TGCGCCAGCAGCGGCCGGACAGGGGGAGAATCACCCCTCCACTTT; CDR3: CASSGRTGGESPLHF
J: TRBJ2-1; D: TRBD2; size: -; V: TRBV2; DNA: TGTGCCAGCAGTGAAGCGCCAGCGGGGGGGGTCGATGAGCAGTTCTTC; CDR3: CASSEAPAGGVDEQFF
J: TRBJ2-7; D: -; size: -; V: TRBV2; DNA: TGTGCCAGCAGTGCCCTAACAGGTATGACCTACGAGCAGTACTTC; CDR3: CASSALTGMTYEQYF
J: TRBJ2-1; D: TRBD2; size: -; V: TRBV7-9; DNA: TGTGCCAGCAGCGGGGGGGTCGCGGGGGAAACATACAATGAGCAGTTCTTC; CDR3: CASSGGVAGETYNEQFF
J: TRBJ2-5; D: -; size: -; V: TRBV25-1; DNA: TGTGCCAGCAGTGAACCTACAGGGCTGGGGACCCAGTACTTC; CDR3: CASSEPTGLGTQYF
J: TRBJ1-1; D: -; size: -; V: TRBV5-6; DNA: TGTGCCAGCAGCTTAAGGGGAGGGAACACTGAAGCTTTCTTT; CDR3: CASSLRGGNTEAFF
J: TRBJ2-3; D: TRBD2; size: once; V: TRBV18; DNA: TGTGCCAGCTCACCCCGACTAGCGGCTAGCACAGATACGCAGTATTTT; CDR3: CASSPRLAASTDTQYF
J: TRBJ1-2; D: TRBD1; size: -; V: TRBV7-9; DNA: TGTGCCAGCAGCTTAGAGCAGGGGGCGCCCGATGGCTACACCTTC; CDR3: CASSLEQGAPDGYTF
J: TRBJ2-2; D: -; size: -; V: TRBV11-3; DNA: TGTGCCAGCAGCTTACGGGGGGCCACGAACACCGGGGAGCTGTTTTTT; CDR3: CASSLRGATNTGELFF
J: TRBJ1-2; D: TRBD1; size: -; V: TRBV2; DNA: TGTGCCATCCCCTCGTTTCCGGGACAGGGGCCTCGTGGCTACACCTTC; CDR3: CAIPSFPGQGPRGYTF
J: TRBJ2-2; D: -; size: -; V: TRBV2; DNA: TGTGCCAGCGGGCAGGGAAACACCGGGGAGCTGTTTTTT; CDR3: CASGQGNTGELFF
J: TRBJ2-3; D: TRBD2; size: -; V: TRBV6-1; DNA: TGTGCCAGCAGTGAAGAGGCTAGCGGGGGTTATACGCAGTATTTT; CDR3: CASSEEASGGYTQYF
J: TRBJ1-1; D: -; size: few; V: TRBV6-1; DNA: TGTGCCAGCAGGCGGGACACTGAAGCTTTCTTT; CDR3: CASRRDTEAFF
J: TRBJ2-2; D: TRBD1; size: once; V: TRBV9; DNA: TGTGCCAGCACCAGGACAGGGTTAGGGACCGGGGAGCTGTTTTTT; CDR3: CASTRTGLGTGELFF
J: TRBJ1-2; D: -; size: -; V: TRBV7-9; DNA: TGTGCCAGCAGCTTAGCGACGGGGGGACACCGGGGAGGATATGGCTACACCTTC; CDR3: CASSLATGGHRGGYGYTF
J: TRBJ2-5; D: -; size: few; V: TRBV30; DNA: TGTGCCTGGAGCCGACTGTCGCAAGAGACCCAGTACTTC; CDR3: CAWSRLSQETQYF
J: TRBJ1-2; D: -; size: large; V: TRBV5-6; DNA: TGTGCCAGCAACCTGGTGGCTTCAGGTGACTACACCTTC; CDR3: CASNLVASGDYTF
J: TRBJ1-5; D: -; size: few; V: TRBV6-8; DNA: TGTGCCAGCAGTTATCAGGGCAATCAGCCCCAGCATTTT; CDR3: CASSYQGNQPQHF
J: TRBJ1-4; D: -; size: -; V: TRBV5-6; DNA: TGTGCCAGCAGCTCCGGAGCGGGTGAAGGTGAAAAACTGTTTTTT; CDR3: CASSSGAGEGEKLFF
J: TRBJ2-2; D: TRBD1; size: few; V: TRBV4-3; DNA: TGCGCCAGCAGCCAACATGACAGGGGGAGGACCGGGGAGCTGTTTTTT; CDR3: CASSQHDRGRTGELFF
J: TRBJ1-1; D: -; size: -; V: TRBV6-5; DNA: TGTGCCAGCAGTTACCTGGCAGGGGAAACTGAAGCTTTCTTT; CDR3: CASSYLAGETEAFF